The source of this TCR beta chain is a study of cytomegalovirus exposure and HLA in healthy donors. Study-wide findings and caveats: A later analysis reported that several of the most significant clusters appeared to be linked to common viral pathogens, among them Epstein-Barr virus. Per published accounts, TCR beta sequences correctly predicted the HLA-A and HLA-B alleles of most subjects.

Worth noting for this clone: The target antigen is unknown.

PCR involved 60 Vbeta and 13 Jbeta primers. Only in-frame clones appear in the TCRdb table, and some are missing; sequencing was by immunoSEQ multiplex PCR. The table includes about 140,000 clones, approximately 82% detected once. The V segment lost 5 bases and the J segment 2 bases; nucleotides outside the gene matches: 5. The CDR3 loop spans 16 amino acids. Germline CDR1 SGHNT, CDR2 YENEEA. Material: PBMCs. The receptor's source is a woman in her forties in good health and CMV-seronegative. The rearrangement uses TRBV11-3 and TRBJ2-1, with TRBD2 matching 11 bases. CDR3: CASSGLAGLAYNEQFF. CDR3 nucleotides: TGTGCCAGCAGCGGACTAGCGGGCCTTGCCTACAATGAGCAGTTCTTC. The complete variable domain, with remaining parts taken from reference TRBV11-3 and TRBJ2-1, reads EAGVVQSPRYKIIEKKQPVAFWCNPISGHNTLYWYLQNLGQGPELLIRYENEEAVDDSQLPKDRFSAERLKGVDSTLKIQPAELGDSAVYLCASSGLAGLAYNEQFFGPGTRLTVL.